Presented here are 27 T cell receptor beta chains from one specimen sequenced in a study of identical twins. MiXCR, run by TCRdb on the 5' RACE reads, gives a single entry per CDR3 protein. This sample has approximately 690,000 distinct CDR3 sequences, with 5.5% to 6.5% found just once. Sequences were obtained from naive T cells sorted from blood. The receptors here all came from a young man in good health.

This clonotype was counted between two and nine times. The rearrangement uses TRBV6-1 and TRBJ2-3; 9 bases are shared with TRBD2. V was pared by 9 bases and J by 5 bases, with 12 bases of the junction left unmatched. The CDR3 covers 15 residues. Germline CDR1 and CDR2: MNHNS and SASEGT. This CDR3 is CASSEVAGAKDTQYF. Written as DNA, the CDR3 is TGTGCCAGTTCCGAGGTAGCGGGAGCCAAAGATACGCAGTATTTT.

The CDR3 loop reads CASRLGGTGYTDTQYF. CDR3 in DNA: TGTGCCAGCAGACTTGGCGGGACAGGGTATACAGATACGCAGTATTTT. The chain links TRBV6-1 to TRBJ2-3; 9 nucleotides agree with TRBD1. This CDR3 contains 16 residues. Germline assignment: CDR1 MNHNS and CDR2 SASEGT. The trim removed 6 bases at V and 3 bases at J, leaving 10 bases unmatched.

This clonotype was found many times. This chain uses TRBV29-1 with TRBJ1-1, with 11 positions matching TRBD1. CDR1 is SQVTM and CDR2 is ANQGSEA in the germline V gene. The trim removed 0 bases at V and 4 bases at J, leaving 13 bases unmatched. The CDR3 runs to 18 residues. CDR3 amino acids: CSVEDRGTGGMFITEAFF. The CDR3 nucleotides are TGCAGCGTTGAAGATCGAGGGACAGGGGGAATGTTTATCACTGAAGCTTTCTTT. Full variable domain (rest looked up from reference TRBV29-1 and TRBJ1-1): SAVISQKPSRDICQRGTSLTIQCQVDSQVTMMFWYRQQPGQSLTLIATANQGSEATYESGFVIDKFPISRPNLTFSTLTVSNMSPEDSSIYLCSVEDRGTGGMFITEAFFGQGTRLTVV.

In this sample, this clonotype turned up many times. This chain joins TRBV27 and TRBJ2-1, with 12 bases fitting TRBD2. Germline CDR1 and CDR2: MNHEY and SMNVEV (reference sequence). The junction had 7 bases not matched to a gene; V was cut back by 2 bases and J by 5 bases. This CDR3 has 17 residues. CDR3 bases: TGTGCCAGCAGTTTACGCCTAGCGGGAGGGGGGAACAATGAGCAGTTCTTC. Residues: CASSLRLAGGGNNEQFF.

This clonotype showed up many times. The J gene is TRBJ1-3, the V gene TRBV6-1, with TRBD1 as a possible D gene (6 bases). Germline CDR1 MNHNS, CDR2 SASEGT. This CDR3 is built from 16 residues. V was pared by 6 bases and J by 4 bases, with 19 bases between. The CDR3 bases are TGTGCCAGCAGCTCGACGACAGGTTTTACCGGAAACACCATATATTTT. It encodes CASSSTTGFTGNTIYF.

V usage is TRBV28 and J usage is TRBJ2-5; D call uncertain. V was trimmed by 6 bases and J by 3 bases, leaving 17 bases between them. The CDR3 is 15 amino acids. Per the germline V gene, CDR1 is MDHEN and CDR2 is SYDVKM. CDR3 in DNA: TGTGCCAGCAGCCAAAGAGAGGCTACTAAAGAGACCCAGTACTTC. This translates into CASSQREATKETQYF.

This clonotype was detected many times. The V gene is TRBV11-2, the J gene TRBJ2-5; D is perhaps TRBD1 or TRBD2 (5 bases each). V was pared by 5 bases and J by 5 bases, with 12 bases between. The CDR3 runs to 13 residues. Germline assignment: CDR1 SGHAT and CDR2 FQNNGV. CDR3 bases: TGTGCCAGCAGCAGGGGACCTGGGGAGACCCAGTACTTC. Translating gives CASSRGPGETQYF.

DNA for the CDR3: TGTGCCAGCAGCCACCCACAGGGAGGGGAGCTGTTTTTT. Its protein is CASSHPQGGELFF. V and J are TRBV3-1 and TRBJ2-2, with a tentative D call TRBD1 (6 bases). Germline CDR1 reads LGHDT; CDR2 reads YNNKEL (reference sequence). This CDR3 has 13 amino acids. V lost 3 bases to trimming and J lost 8 bases, with 10 bases between them.

In its sample, this clonotype was seen many times. The gene calls are TRBV12-3 or TRBV12-4 and TRBJ1-2; 7 nucleotides line up with TRBD1. This CDR3 region has 12 residues. Trimming at V came to 5 bases and at J to 8 bases, leaving 5 bases not matched to a gene. CDR3 bases: TGTGCCAGCAGTCGGGACAGCTGGGGCTACACCTTC. It encodes CASSRDSWGYTF.

In its sample, this clonotype was seen many times. The CDR3 DNA is TGCAGTGCTAGAGAACCCCCTGGGGAGACCCAGTACTTC. Protein product: CSAREPPGETQYF. The chain employs TRBV20-1 and TRBJ2-5; D gene unclear. The CDR3 consists of 13 residues. V was shortened by 0 bases and J by 5 bases, with 10 bases between the two germline ends. CDR1 is DFQATT, CDR2 SNEGSKA, per germline (reference sequence).

In this sample, this clonotype turned up many times. V gene TRBV20-1 combines with J gene TRBJ1-5, with a weak D call TRBD1 (5 bases). This CDR3 is 12 amino acids long. V lost 3 bases to trimming and J lost 7 bases, with 10 bases between them. Germline-derived CDR1 and CDR2 are DFQATT and SNEGSKA (reference sequence). The CDR3: CSARARGQPQHF. The DNA for the CDR3 is TGCAGTGCTAGGGCCCGGGGCCAGCCCCAGCATTTT.

Many counts were recorded for this clonotype. The chain couples TRBV11-2 to TRBJ2-7; 12 nucleotides match TRBD2. J lost 2 bases, V lost 2 bases, and 10 bases had no gene match. The length of the CDR3 is 18 residues. CDR1 SGHAT and CDR2 FQNNGV come from the germline V gene. Here the CDR3 reads CASSLIGSSGRVAYEQYF. In DNA, the CDR3 is TGTGCCAGCAGCTTAATCGGGTCTAGCGGGAGGGTAGCCTACGAGCAGTACTTC.

This clonotype has more than one count but fewer than ten. V usage is TRBV7-7 and J usage is TRBJ2-7; D ambiguous. The germline V and J ends were trimmed by 7 bases and 3 bases, with 25 bases remaining between them. This CDR3 has 17 residues. The germline V gene encodes CDR1 SSHAT and CDR2 FNYEAQ (reference sequence). The CDR3 sequence: CASNFPSWLAQNYEQYV. Here the CDR3 DNA reads TGTGCCAGCAACTTCCCCAGTTGGCTGGCGCAGAACTACGAGCAGTACGTC.

This clonotype has a count of ten or more. This chain links TRBV24-1 with TRBJ1-1, with TRBD1 matching 7 bases. CDR1 is KGHDR and CDR2 is SFDVKD in the germline V gene. The CDR3 runs 13 residues. V lost 3 bases to trimming and J lost 5 bases; unmatched junction nucleotides: 2. CDR3 loop: CATSDPRGTEAFF. CDR3 bases: TGTGCCACCAGTGATCCCAGGGGGACTGAAGCTTTCTTT.

This clonotype has a count of ten or more. The chain couples TRBV12-3 or TRBV12-4 to TRBJ1-1; 7 nucleotides align to TRBD1. The CDR3 loop spans 13 amino acids. The ends lost 5 bases at V and 5 bases at J; junction bases unmatched: 5. The CDR3 nucleotides read TGTGCCAGCAGTCGACAGGGAAGTACTGAAGCTTTCTTT. Its translation is CASSRQGSTEAFF.

This clonotype has ten or more counts. The chain recombines TRBV25-1 with TRBJ1-2; D is unclear. CDR1 and CDR2 (germline): MGHDK, SYGVNS. V was pared by 1 base and J by 6 bases, with 18 bases between. This CDR3 spans 16 amino acids. The DNA of the CDR3 is TGTGCCAGCAGTGAATCACACCCTATCCCCGTGGATGGCTACACCTTC. Protein product: CASSESHPIPVDGYTF.

The chain has TRBV11-2 and TRBJ2-3, with 12 bases that match TRBD2. The J segment lost 6 bases and the V segment lost 3 bases, leaving 7 bases of the junction unmatched. Germline values: CDR1 SGHAT, CDR2 FQNNGV. The CDR3 has 16 residues. In DNA, the CDR3 is TGTGCCAGCAGCTTCCGGACTAGCGGGATGTACGATACGCAGTATTTT. Protein sequence: CASSFRTSGMYDTQYF.

This clonotype occurred many times. The CDR3 DNA reads TGTGCCAGCAGCCCCCGGGACCGCCTAAGCAGGGGGTCGAACACCGGGGAGCTGTTTTTT. Its translation: CASSPRDRLSRGSNTGELFF. The chain links TRBV11-1 to TRBJ2-2; TRBD1 matches at 7 bases. The germline gives CDR1 SGHAT, CDR2 FQDESV (reference sequence). The CDR3 covers 20 residues. The J segment lost 0 bases and the V segment lost 5 bases, leaving 18 bases of the junction unmatched.

This clonotype appeared many times. The chain carries TRBV20-1 and TRBJ2-5; 10 nucleotides agree with TRBD1. The CDR3 consists of 16 residues. Germline lookup yields CDR1 DFQATT and CDR2 SNEGSKA (reference sequence). With 1 base clipped from V and 4 bases from J, the junction kept 9 bases outside the gene matches. CDR3 sequence (DNA): TGCAGTGCTAGAGTTGGGACAGGGACAGGGGTAGAGACCCAGTACTTC. This translates into CSARVGTGTGVETQYF.

This clonotype came up many times. The chain carries TRBV12-3 or TRBV12-4 and TRBJ1-5, with D maybe TRBD1 (5 bases). V lost 3 bases and J 5 bases, leaving 11 bases between the germline ends. The CDR3 is 14 amino acids. The CDR3 region has the DNA TGTGCCAGCAGTTTTGGCTGGGACGATCAGCCCCAGCATTTT. It specifies CASSFGWDDQPQHF.

This clonotype was recorded many times. The chain couples TRBV9 to TRBJ2-2; TRBD1 agrees at 7 bases. Germline assignment: CDR1 SGDLS and CDR2 YYNGEE. The CDR3 contains 16 residues. Trimming removed 4 bases from V and 4 bases from J; junction bases left unmatched: 10. For the CDR3, the DNA is TGTGCCAGCAGCATACACGAGGGGGCAAGCACCGGGGAGCTGTTTTTT. Translated, it gives CASSIHEGASTGELFF.

This clonotype has at least ten counts. The rearrangement uses TRBV12-3 or TRBV12-4 and TRBJ2-1, with D maybe TRBD2 (5 bases). The V end was cut by 0 bases, the J end by 3 bases, with 9 bases between. The CDR3 is 15 amino acids. The CDR3 coding sequence is TGTGCCAGCAGTTTAGCGGGAGAGAACTACAATGAGCAGTTCTTC. This sequence encodes CASSLAGENYNEQFF.

This clonotype was counted at least ten times. The chain recombines TRBV20-1 with TRBJ2-1; D remains unclear. The CDR3 totals 13 residues. Trimming stripped 5 bases from V and 3 bases from J, with 11 bases between. CDR1 is DFQATT and CDR2 is SNEGSKA in the germline V gene (reference sequence). The CDR3 DNA reads TGCAGTGCTCCAAGATCAGGCTACAATGAGCAGTTCTTC. Its translation is CSAPRSGYNEQFF.

The chain uses TRBV6-4 and TRBJ2-3; 9 bases align to TRBD1. Trimming removed 8 bases from V and 5 bases from J; junction bases left unmatched: 11. The germline CDR1 and CDR2 sequences are MRHNA and SNTAGT. This CDR3 has 15 residues. In nucleotides, the CDR3 is TGTGCCAGCGAGCGGCGGACAGGGGATTTAGATACGCAGTATTTT. Amino acid sequence: CASERRTGDLDTQYF.

This clonotype was seen many times. A junction end diverges from the germline sequence, so it may reflect a read error. The chain is built from TRBV20-1 and TRBJ1-6; D not certain. The CDR3 contains 14 residues. Germline V gene lookup returns CDR1 DFQATT and CDR2 SNEGSKA (reference sequence). In DNA form, the CDR3 reads TGCAGTGCTCGAGACGACTCCCCTGATGGATCCCTCCACTTT. Amino acids: CSARDDSPDGSLHF.

The chain uses TRBV4-1 and TRBJ2-1; D is tentatively TRBD1 or TRBD2 (5 bases each). The CDR3 runs 14 residues. Deletions cut 3 bases from V and 4 bases from J, with 10 bases between. The germline V gene encodes CDR1 MGHRA and CDR2 YSYEKL. The CDR3: CASSQGDRYNEQFF. The DNA for the CDR3 is TGCGCCAGCAGCCAGGGGGACCGTTACAATGAGCAGTTCTTC.

This clonotype has more than one count but fewer than ten. The genes are TRBV18 and TRBJ1-4; 9 positions match TRBD1. This CDR3 contains 15 residues. V was clipped by 2 bases and J by 8 bases; unmatched bases: 6. CDR1 KGHSH and CDR2 LQKENI come from the germline V gene. CDR3 bases: TGTGCCAGCTCACCAGGGACAGGGCGAGGAGAAAAACTGTTTTTT. It specifies CASSPGTGRGEKLFF.